This entry describes one T cell receptor beta chain. Amplification used 60 Vbeta primers and 13 Jbeta primers. Clones were sequenced by immunoSEQ multiplex PCR, and TCRdb holds only the in-frame ones, with some missing. The sample lists around 99,000 clones, about 80% occurring once. This CDR3 has 14 residues. Germline values: CDR1 SGHRS, CDR2 YFSETQ. V was shortened by 4 bases and J by 4 bases, with 15 bases between the two germline ends. The record originates from a study of cytomegalovirus exposure and HLA in healthy donors. This clonotype originated in a man aged 40-49 years in good health and CMV-seronegative. J is TRBJ2-7 and V is TRBV5-1; TRBD1 is a possible D gene (6 bases). The sample comprised PBMCs. CDR3 nucleotides: TGCGCCAGCAGCACGGCAGGGGAATGGTACGAGCAGTACTTC. It yields the protein CASSTAGEWYEQYF.